Following are 25 T cell receptor beta chains from one sample sequenced in a study of CD8+CD57+ T cells in acquired aplastic anemia. Genomic DNA templated the TCR beta VDJ and CDR3 profiling. TCRdb re-called the reads through MiXCR, storing one row per CDR3 protein. The table shows about 190,000 distinct CDR3 sequences, with about 64% occurring only once. Source material: sorted CD4+, CD8+, or CD8+CD57+ T cells (not recorded which) from PBMCs. The receptors derive from a human donor with severe aplastic anemia or a healthy control (not recorded which).

The sample holds many counts of this clonotype. The rearrangement uses TRBV11-3 and TRBJ2-7, with D perhaps matching TRBD2 (5 bases). Germline CDR1 and CDR2: SGHNT and YENEEA. The length of the CDR3 is 14 residues. Trimming removed 5 bases at V and 1 base at J, with 12 bases between. This CDR3 is CASSPTGFSYEQYF. CDR3 nucleotide sequence: TGTGCCAGCAGCCCGACGGGGTTTTCCTACGAGCAGTACTTC.

This clonotype was seen only a few times. This sequence joins TRBV20-1 and TRBJ1-2; 9 bases fit TRBD1. The CDR3 consists of 15 residues. The ends lost 3 bases at V and 4 bases at J; junction bases unmatched: 9. Per the germline V gene, CDR1 is DFQATT and CDR2 is SNEGSKA (reference sequence). CDR3 residues: CSASTDRGMGYGYTF. CDR3 DNA sequence: TGCAGTGCTAGTACCGACAGGGGGATGGGCTATGGCTACACCTTC.

Details on this clonotype: Germline and junction disagree at one end, which may indicate a read error. CDR3 in amino acids: CASRGGTAVGETQYF. CDR3 in DNA: TGCGCCAGCAGGGGGGGGACAGCCGTTGGGGAGACCCAGTACTTC. The rearrangement links TRBV7-6 to TRBJ2-5; D possibly uses TRBD1 or TRBD2 (7 bases each). Germline V CDR1 and CDR2: SGHVS, FNYEAQ. The CDR3 spans 15 residues. The whole variable domain, filled in from reference TRBV7-6 and TRBJ2-5, reads GAGVSQSPRYKVTKRGQDVALRCDPISGHVSLYWYRQALGQGPEFLTYFNYEAQQDKSGLPNDRFSAERPEGSISTLTIQRTEQRDSAMYRCASRGGTAVGETQYFGPGTRLLVL.

V and J are TRBV11-2 and TRBJ1-1; 7 bases are shared with TRBD1. Germline CDR1 and CDR2: SGHAT and FQNNGV. V trimming: 5 bases; J trimming: 0 bases; junction bases outside the gene matches: 9. The CDR3 covers 16 residues. Written as DNA, the CDR3 is TGTGCCAGCAGCAAAGCCCGACAGGGAATGAACACTGAAGCTTTCTTT. Translated: CASSKARQGMNTEAFF.

V usage is TRBV10-3 and J usage is TRBJ2-7; no clear D. This CDR3 has 13 residues. Trimming removed 2 bases from V and 0 bases from J, with 5 bases in between. Germline CDR1 is ENHRY and CDR2 is SYGVKD. CDR3 nucleotides: TGTGCCATCAGTGAGGTCGGCTCCTACGAGCAGTACTTC. This translates into CAISEVGSYEQYF.

The rearrangement joins TRBV12-3 or TRBV12-4 to TRBJ1-6; maybe TRBD1 (6 bases). V lost 5 bases and J 3 bases, leaving 8 bases between the germline ends. The CDR3 runs 14 residues. This CDR3 reads CASSQGFYNSPLHF. The CDR3 coding sequence is TGTGCCAGCAGTCAGGGGTTCTATAATTCACCCCTCCACTTT.

In this sample, this clonotype turned up many times. The chain has TRBV20-1 and TRBJ1-1, with 7 bases that match TRBD1. V was clipped by 6 bases and J by 4 bases; unmatched bases: 14. The CDR3 is 15 residues long. Germline V gene sequence: CDR1 DFQATT, CDR2 SNEGSKA (reference sequence). DNA for the CDR3: TGCAGTGCCACCACAGGGGTGGGTTTAGGCACTGAAGCTTTCTTT. This gives the protein CSATTGVGLGTEAFF.

The chain combines TRBV6-1 with TRBJ2-3, with unresolved D. The CDR3 extends over 11 amino acids. Germline lookup yields CDR1 MNHNS and CDR2 SASEGT. V was cut by 7 bases and J by 4 bases, with 6 bases left in between. The CDR3 loop reads CASTLSDTQYF. Written as DNA, the CDR3 is TGTGCCAGCACCTTATCAGATACGCAGTATTTT.

This clonotype was detected only a few times. V usage is TRBV9 and J usage is TRBJ2-3; no definite D call. Germline V gives CDR1 SGDLS, CDR2 YYNGEE. Between the trimmed V and J ends, which lost 0 bases and 2 bases, there was a span of 7 bases. This CDR3 region has 14 residues. This chain's CDR3 is CASSVGSITDTQYF. As DNA, the CDR3 is TGTGCCAGCAGCGTAGGGTCAATCACAGATACGCAGTATTTT. Based on the CDR3 plus reference TRBV9 and TRBJ2-3, the full variable domain is DSGVTQTPKHLITATGQRVTLRCSPRSGDLSVYWYQQSLDQGLQFLIQYYNGEERAKGNILERFSAQQFPDLHSELNLSSLELGDSALYFCASSVGSITDTQYFGPGTRLTVL.

This chain joins TRBV10-3 and TRBJ1-6; 7 bases fit TRBD1. The CDR3 is 16 amino acids. V lost 5 bases, J lost 7 bases, and 11 bases stayed unmatched. CDR1 ENHRY and CDR2 SYGVKD come from the germline V gene. CDR3 residues: CAISLEGGGTNSPLHF. DNA of the CDR3: TGTGCCATCAGTTTAGAGGGAGGGGGCACCAATTCACCCCTCCACTTT.

This sequence joins TRBV9 and TRBJ2-1, with D unclear. Germline values: CDR1 SGDLS, CDR2 YYNGEE. Trimming stripped 4 bases from V and 1 base from J, with 15 bases between. This CDR3 comprises 16 residues. CDR3 sequence reads: CASSSRLERSYNEQFF. As DNA, the CDR3 is TGTGCCAGCAGCTCGCGACTGGAAAGATCCTACAATGAGCAGTTCTTC.

The genes are TRBV7-9 and TRBJ2-3; 7 bases are shared with TRBD2. After removal of 8 bases from V and 3 bases from J, the junction contained 2 bases not matched to a gene. Looked up from germline, CDR1 is SEHNR and CDR2 is FQNEAQ (reference sequence). The CDR3 loop spans 12 amino acids. The chain's CDR3 is CASGRATDTQYF. CDR3 nucleotide sequence: TGTGCCAGCGGGAGGGCGACAGATACGCAGTATTTT.

Notes on this clonotype: The junction departs from germline at one end; a sequencing error may be responsible. The V call is TRBV5-1, the J call TRBJ1-2; no firm D call. The germline CDR1 and CDR2 sequences are SGHRS and YFSETQ. This CDR3 comprises 12 residues. The CDR3 bases are TGTGCCAGCAGCCTTCTAATCCATGGCTACACCTTC. The encoded protein is CASSLLIHGYTF.

This clonotype was observed a single time. This sequence joins TRBV12-3 or TRBV12-4 and TRBJ1-1; the D is unclear. The CDR3 is made up of 14 amino acids. Trimming cost V 7 bases and J 1 base, with 13 bases left between them. The CDR3 DNA reads as TGTGCCAGCAAAATGGGCCCCCAGAACACTGAAGCTTTCTTT. Its protein product is CASKMGPQNTEAFF.

The chain uses TRBV13 and TRBJ2-3; 13 positions agree with TRBD2. CDR3 length equals 16 residues. Germline CDR1 is PRHDT and CDR2 is FYEKMQ (reference sequence). V was clipped by 5 bases and J by 2 bases; unmatched bases: 4. The CDR3 is CASSPGTSGITDTQYF. Here the CDR3 DNA reads TGTGCCAGCAGCCCAGGGACTAGCGGGATCACAGATACGCAGTATTTT.

The J gene is TRBJ2-1, the V gene TRBV20-1; no firm D call. Germline CDR1 reads DFQATT; CDR2 reads SNEGSKA (reference sequence). Trimming took 5 bases from V and 0 from J, leaving 11 bases between them. This CDR3 has 14 residues. The CDR3 sequence: CSAPRSSSYNEQFF. CDR3 nucleotides: TGCAGTGCTCCCAGGTCCAGCTCCTACAATGAGCAGTTCTTC.

This chain connects TRBV7-2 to TRBJ2-7; D possibly corresponds to TRBD1 (7 bases). The germline V gene encodes CDR1 SGHTA and CDR2 FQGNSA. The CDR3 runs to 13 residues. With 4 bases removed from V and 6 bases from J, the gap between germline ends came to 13 bases. For the CDR3, the DNA is TGTGCCAGCAGCTCAGGGGGGTCGGGCGAGCAGTACTTC. Protein: CASSSGGSGEQYF. The entire variable domain, with the rest obtained from reference TRBV7-2 and TRBJ2-7, is as follows: GAGVSQSPSNKVTEKGKDVELRCDPISGHTALYWYRQSLGQGLEFLIYFQGNSAPDKSGLPSDRFSAERTGGSVSTLTIQRTQQEDSAVYLCASSSGGSGEQYFGPGTRLTVT.

The V and J genes are TRBV7-9 and TRBJ2-1, with no clear D. The CDR3 runs 14 residues. V lost 5 bases and J 5 bases, leaving 13 bases between the germline ends. CDR1 and CDR2 from the germline V gene are SEHNR and FQNEAQ (reference sequence). The CDR3 sequence is CASSPIAGHNEQFF. As DNA, the CDR3 is TGTGCCAGCAGCCCTATAGCAGGACACAATGAGCAGTTCTTC.

The J gene is TRBJ1-2, the V gene TRBV5-1; 8 bases agree with TRBD1. Trimming took 0 bases from V and 4 from J; bases not matched to a gene: 2. Germline V CDR1 and CDR2: SGHRS, YFSETQ. CDR3 length equals 14 residues. This CDR3 reads CASSLGTGTYGYTF. The CDR3 DNA reads TGCGCCAGCAGCTTGGGGACAGGGACCTATGGCTACACCTTC. The whole variable domain, filled in from reference TRBV5-1 and TRBJ1-2, reads KAGVTQTPRYLIKTRGQQVTLSCSPISGHRSVSWYQQTPGQGLQFLFEYFSETQRNKGNFPGRFSGRQFSNSRSEMNVSTLELGDSALYLCASSLGTGTYGYTFGSGTRLTVV.

The V call is TRBV10-2, the J call TRBJ2-5; 7 nucleotides align to TRBD2. This CDR3 region has 13 residues. V lost 7 bases to trimming and J lost 1 base; unmatched junction nucleotides: 3. Germline loops: CDR1 WSHSY, CDR2 SAAADI. The CDR3 DNA follows: TGCGCCAGCACTGGACTAGTCCAAGAGACCCAGTACTTC. Protein: CASTGLVQETQYF.

This chain joins TRBV6-2 or TRBV6-3 and TRBJ2-7; D remains ambiguous. Germline V CDR1 and CDR2: MNHEY, SVGEGT. This CDR3 comprises 13 residues. V was pared by 6 bases and J by 0 bases, with 9 bases between. CDR3 sequence: CASSQDGSYEQYF. CDR3 in DNA: TGTGCCAGCAGCCAAGACGGCTCCTACGAGCAGTACTTC.

The chain links TRBV7-9 to TRBJ2-7; D is undetermined. Germline CDR1 is SEHNR and CDR2 is FQNEAQ (reference sequence). There are 12 residues in the CDR3. Trimming stripped 3 bases from V and 6 bases from J, with 9 bases between. In DNA, the CDR3 is TGTGCCAGCAGCTTTGTGGGTCGCGAGCAGTACTTC. Its translation: CASSFVGREQYF.

V and J are TRBV10-3 and TRBJ1-1; 12 bases agree with TRBD1. This CDR3 has 15 residues. With V trimmed by 7 bases and J by 1 base, 4 bases remained unmatched. CDR1 and CDR2 from the germline V gene are ENHRY and SYGVKD. The CDR3 nucleotides are TGTGCCATCAAGGGACAGGGGGCGTCGAACACTGAAGCTTTCTTT. Encoded protein: CAIKGQGASNTEAFF.

This clonotype was counted between two and nine times. CDR3 sequence reads: CASSPVGETQYF. Here the CDR3 DNA reads TGTGCCAGCAGCCCGGTAGGAGAGACCCAGTACTTC. V and J are TRBV7-2 and TRBJ2-5; D ambiguous. The germline V gene encodes CDR1 SGHTA and CDR2 FQGNSA. V lost 5 bases to trimming and J lost 4 bases, with 8 bases between them. The CDR3 contains 12 residues.

This clonotype was detected ten times or more. CDR3 sequence (DNA): TGTGCCAGCAGCGTAGGGGGACAGGGTGACCACGAGCAGTACTTC. Amino acids: CASSVGGQGDHEQYF. The chain joins TRBV9 to TRBJ2-7, with TRBD1 identical over 9 bases. Germline CDR1 and CDR2: SGDLS and YYNGEE. V gave up 0 bases and J gave up 5 bases; unmatched junction bases: 6. The CDR3 contains 15 residues.